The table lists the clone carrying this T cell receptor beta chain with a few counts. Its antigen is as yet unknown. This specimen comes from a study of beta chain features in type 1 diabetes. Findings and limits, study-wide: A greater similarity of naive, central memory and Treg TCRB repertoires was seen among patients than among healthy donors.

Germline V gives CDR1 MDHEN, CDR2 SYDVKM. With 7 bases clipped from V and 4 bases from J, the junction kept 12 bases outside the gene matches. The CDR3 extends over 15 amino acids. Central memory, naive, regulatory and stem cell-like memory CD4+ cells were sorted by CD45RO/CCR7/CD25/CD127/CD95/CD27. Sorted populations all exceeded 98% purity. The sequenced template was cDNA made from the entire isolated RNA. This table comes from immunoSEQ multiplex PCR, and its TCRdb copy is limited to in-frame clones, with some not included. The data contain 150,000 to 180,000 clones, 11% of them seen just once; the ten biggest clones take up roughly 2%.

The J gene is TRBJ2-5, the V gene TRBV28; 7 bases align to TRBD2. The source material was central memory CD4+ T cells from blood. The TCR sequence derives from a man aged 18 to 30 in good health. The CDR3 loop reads CASTPGGTIGETQYF. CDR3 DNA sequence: TGTGCCAGCACCCCTGGCGGGACTATAGGAGAGACCCAGTACTTC. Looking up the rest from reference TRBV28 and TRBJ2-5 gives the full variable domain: DVKVTQSSRYLVKRTGEKVFLECVQDMDHENMFWYRQDPGLGLRLIYFSYDVKMKEKGDIPEGYSVSREKKERFSLILESASTNQTSMYLCASTPGGTIGETQYFGPGTRLLVL.